Below, one T cell receptor beta chain is given with its context. The record originates from a study of CD8+ T cells in alopecia areata. As for treatment: oral pan-JAK inhibitor, 5-10 mg twice daily. There are 13 residues in the CDR3. V was pared by 2 bases and J by 7 bases, with 10 bases between. Germline-derived CDR1 and CDR2 are SNHLY and FYNNEI. Following RNA extraction, reverse transcription yielded cDNA that acted as the sequencing template. Profiling relied on immunoSEQ multiplex PCR, and the TCRdb table lists in-frame clones only, not all of them. The top ten hold 1.5% to 2% of the sample, which has about 220,000 clones, 50% to 70% seen once.

This chain joins TRBV2 and TRBJ2-3; no clear D gene. The clonotype was recovered from a human donor with alopecia areata. The source material was CD4+ T cells sorted from blood, sampled at week 4, from a patient treated with tofacitinib. The CDR3 spells CASSERLGYTQYF. The DNA for the CDR3 is TGTGCCAGCAGTGAACGTCTGGGTTATACGCAGTATTTT.